The sequence of this T cell receptor (beta chain) was determined in a study of blood T cell repertoires in COVID-19. About the study: Sites across the United States, Italy and Spain contributed samples from acute and convalescent COVID-19. Nucleic acid was either cDNA or gDNA, and it came from T cells, B-cell-depleted T cells, or PBMCs.

This table comes from immunoSEQ multiplex PCR, and its TCRdb copy is limited to in-frame clones, with some not included. The table records about 200,000 clones, approximately 91% of them present only once. CDR1 is WSHSY and CDR2 is SAAADI in the germline V gene. This CDR3 region has 12 residues. V lost 7 bases, J lost 1 base, and 7 bases lay in between. The sequence was obtained from a man younger than 35 with active or convalescent COVID-19. Sequenced sample: peripheral blood. This rearrangement joins TRBV10-2 to TRBJ1-1; D is perhaps TRBD1 (5 bases). CDR3 nucleotides: TGCGCCAGCACCACAGGGAACACTGAAGCTTTCTTT. It translates to CASTTGNTEAFF.